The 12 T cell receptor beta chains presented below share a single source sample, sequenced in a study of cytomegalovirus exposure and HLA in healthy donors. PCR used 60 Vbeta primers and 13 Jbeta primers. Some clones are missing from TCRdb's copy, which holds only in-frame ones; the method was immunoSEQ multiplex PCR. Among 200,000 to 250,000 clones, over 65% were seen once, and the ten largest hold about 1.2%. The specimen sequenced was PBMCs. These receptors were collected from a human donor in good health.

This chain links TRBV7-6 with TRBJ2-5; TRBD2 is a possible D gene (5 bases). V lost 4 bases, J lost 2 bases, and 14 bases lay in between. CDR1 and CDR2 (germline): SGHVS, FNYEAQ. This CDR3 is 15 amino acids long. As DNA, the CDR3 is TGTGCCAGCAGCTCCCGGGAAACTTCACAAGAGACCCAGTACTTC. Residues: CASSSRETSQETQYF.

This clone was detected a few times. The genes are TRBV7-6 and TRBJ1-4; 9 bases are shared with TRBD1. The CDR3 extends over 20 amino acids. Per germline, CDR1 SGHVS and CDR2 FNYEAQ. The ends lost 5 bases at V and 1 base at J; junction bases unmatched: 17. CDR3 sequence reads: CASSPITQWDREKTNEKLFF. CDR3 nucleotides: TGTGCCAGCAGCCCGATCACCCAGTGGGACAGGGAGAAAACTAATGAAAAACTGTTTTTT.

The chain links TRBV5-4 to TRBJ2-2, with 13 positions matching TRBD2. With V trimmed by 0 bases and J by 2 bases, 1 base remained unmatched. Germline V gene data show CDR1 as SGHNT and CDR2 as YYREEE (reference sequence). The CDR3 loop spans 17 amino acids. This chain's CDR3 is CASSLGGLAGNTGELFF. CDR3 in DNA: TGTGCCAGCAGCTTGGGGGGACTAGCGGGAAACACCGGGGAGCTGTTTTTT.

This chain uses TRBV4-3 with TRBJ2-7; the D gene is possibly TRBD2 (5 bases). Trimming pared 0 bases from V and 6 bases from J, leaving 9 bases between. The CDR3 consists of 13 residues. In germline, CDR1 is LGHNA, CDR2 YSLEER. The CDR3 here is CASSQEEVGEQYF. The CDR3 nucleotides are TGCGCCAGCAGCCAAGAGGAGGTCGGCGAGCAGTACTTC.

For the CDR3, the DNA is TGTGCCAGCACCAGGGAACTGTCAAGGGAGCAGTACTTC. This gives the protein CASTRELSREQYF. The chain carries TRBV2 and TRBJ2-7; perhaps TRBD1 as D (5 bases). Between the trimmed V and J ends, which lost 7 bases and 7 bases, there was a span of 17 bases. CDR1 is SNHLY, CDR2 FYNNEI, per germline. This CDR3 is 13 amino acids long. The full variable domain, with the rest looked up from reference TRBV2 and TRBJ2-7, is EPEVTQTPSHQVTQMGQEVILRCVPISNHLYFYWYRQILGQKVEFLVSFYNNEISEKSEIFDDQFSVERPDGSNFTLKIRSTKLEDSAMYFCASTRELSREQYFGPGTRLTVT.

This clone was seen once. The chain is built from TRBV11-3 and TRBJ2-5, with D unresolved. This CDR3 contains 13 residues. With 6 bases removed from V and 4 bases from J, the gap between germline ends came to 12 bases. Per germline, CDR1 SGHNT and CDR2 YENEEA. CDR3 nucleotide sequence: TGTGCCAGCAGTTCAAACCCGGGAGAGACCCAGTACTTC. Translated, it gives CASSSNPGETQYF.

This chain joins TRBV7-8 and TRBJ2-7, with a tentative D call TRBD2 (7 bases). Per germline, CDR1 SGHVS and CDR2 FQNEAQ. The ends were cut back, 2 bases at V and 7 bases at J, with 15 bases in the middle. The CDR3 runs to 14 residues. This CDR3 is CASSLYGGAEEQYF. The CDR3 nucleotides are TGTGCCAGCAGCTTATATGGGGGGGCAGAAGAGCAGTACTTC. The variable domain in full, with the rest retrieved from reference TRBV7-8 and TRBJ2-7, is GAGVSQSPRYKVAKRGQDVALRCDPISGHVSLFWYQQALGQGPEFLTYFQNEAQLDKSGLPSDRFFAERPEGSVSTLKIQRTQQEDSAVYLCASSLYGGAEEQYFGPGTRLTVT.

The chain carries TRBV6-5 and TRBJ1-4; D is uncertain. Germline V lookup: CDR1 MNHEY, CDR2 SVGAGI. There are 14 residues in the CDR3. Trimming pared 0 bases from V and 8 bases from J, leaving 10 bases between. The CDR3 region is CASSYSATGEKLFF. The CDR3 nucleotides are TGTGCCAGCAGTTACTCGGCCACCGGGGAAAAACTGTTTTTT.

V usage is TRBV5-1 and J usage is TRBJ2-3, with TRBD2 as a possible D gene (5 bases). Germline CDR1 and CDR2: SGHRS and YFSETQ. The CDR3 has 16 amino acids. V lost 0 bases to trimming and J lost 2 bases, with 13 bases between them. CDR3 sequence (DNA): TGCGCCAGCAGCTTGGGATTGAGACGGGACACAGATACGCAGTATTTT. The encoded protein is CASSLGLRRDTDTQYF.

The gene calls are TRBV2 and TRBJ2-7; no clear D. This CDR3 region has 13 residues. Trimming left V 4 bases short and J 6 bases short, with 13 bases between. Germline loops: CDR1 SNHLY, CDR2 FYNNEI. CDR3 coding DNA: TGTGCCAGCAGTGCCCCCCTCCAGGCCGAGCAGTACTTC. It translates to CASSAPLQAEQYF.

The DNA of the CDR3 is TGTGCCAGCCGAGCCTACACAGATACGCAGTATTTT. Translating gives CASRAYTDTQYF. V is TRBV27 and J is TRBJ2-3; D not resolved. Germline CDR1 reads MNHEY; CDR2 reads SMNVEV (reference sequence). Trimming removed 8 bases at V and 2 bases at J, with 8 bases between. The CDR3 has 12 amino acids.

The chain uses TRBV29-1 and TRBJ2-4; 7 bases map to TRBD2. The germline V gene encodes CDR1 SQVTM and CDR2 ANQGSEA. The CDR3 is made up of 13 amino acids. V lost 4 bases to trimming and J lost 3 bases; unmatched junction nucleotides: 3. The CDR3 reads CSVGEGSKNIQYF. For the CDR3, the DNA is TGCAGCGTTGGGGAGGGGAGCAAAAACATTCAGTACTTC.